These 6 T cell receptor beta chains were sequenced from one sample in a study of T cell changes during pregnancy in multiple sclerosis (dated by TCRdb to between 2018 and 2021). Library construction relied on the immunoSEQ multiplex PCR assay. Held by TCRdb, this immuneACCESS table contains in-frame sequences only and omits some clones. Under half of the omission traces to an unresolved V gene where checked; the cause of the rest is unknown. The sample has 100,000 or so clones on record, approximately 94% of them singletons. The top ten clonotypes cover less than 2.5% of the sample. The input for sequencing was peripheral blood, taken in the third trimester of pregnancy. The receptors originated from a female donor with multiple sclerosis, enrolled in a pregnancy study.

This clone was recorded once. CDR3 protein: CASSSPGRGYNEQFF. CDR3 DNA sequence: TGTGCCAGCAGCTCTCCGGGGAGGGGGTACAATGAGCAGTTCTTC. This rearrangement joins TRBV7-9 to TRBJ2-1; weak D call: TRBD2 (7 bases). The ends were cut back, 4 bases at V and 4 bases at J, with 14 bases in the middle. Germline V gene sequence: CDR1 SEHNR, CDR2 FQNEAQ (reference sequence). The CDR3 consists of 15 residues.

The chain joins TRBV30 to TRBJ2-1; 7 bases match TRBD2. Germline values: CDR1 GTSNPN, CDR2 SVGIG (reference sequence). The CDR3 contains 13 residues. V gave up 0 bases and J gave up 9 bases; unmatched junction bases: 5. The CDR3 region is CAWSVLGRGEQFF. CDR3 nucleotides: TGTGCCTGGAGTGTACTAGGGAGGGGTGAGCAGTTCTTC.

The chain couples TRBV15 to TRBJ2-7; a possible D gene is TRBD2 (6 bases). Germline V gives CDR1 LNHNV, CDR2 YYDKDF (reference sequence). Trimming took 5 bases from V and 0 from J, leaving 17 bases between them. The CDR3 is made up of 16 amino acids. The CDR3 DNA sequence: TGTGCCACCAGCGCCGGGACTTCTCTGATCTCCTACGAGCAGTACTTC. Amino acids: CATSAGTSLISYEQYF.

J is TRBJ2-2 and V is TRBV6-4, with 8 nucleotides matching TRBD2. Germline trimming cut 10 bases from V and 6 bases from J; bases unmatched to any gene: 19. The germline V gene has CDR1 MRHNA and CDR2 SNTAGT. The CDR3 sequence is 17 residues long. This CDR3 is CATPGQNAREGPGELFF. Written as DNA, the CDR3 is TGTGCCACGCCGGGCCAAAACGCTCGGGAGGGCCCCGGGGAGCTGTTTTTT.

The chain recombines TRBV6-4 with TRBJ2-2; TRBD2 matches at 15 bases. Germline values: CDR1 MRHNA, CDR2 SNTAGT. This CDR3 region has 18 residues. V dropped 0 bases and J dropped 8; count of bases not matched to a gene: 7. The CDR3 spells CASSDSGLAGGFWGELFF. The CDR3, as DNA: TGTGCCAGCAGTGACTCAGGACTAGCGGGAGGGTTTTGGGGGGAGCTGTTTTTT.

The CDR3 loop reads CASSLARGSGNMGNEQFF. In DNA, the CDR3 is TGCGCCAGCAGCTTGGCTCGTGGGAGCGGGAATATGGGCAATGAGCAGTTCTTC. The chain employs TRBV5-1 and TRBJ2-1; 7 bases align to TRBD2. This CDR3 is 18 amino acids long. With V trimmed by 0 bases and J by 6 bases, 15 bases remained unmatched. The germline V gene has CDR1 SGHRS and CDR2 YFSETQ.